These 24 T cell receptor beta chains were sequenced from one sample in a study of shared clonotypes between healthy human individuals. The table came from immunoSEQ multiplex PCR; TCRdb's copy has only in-frame clones and leaves some out. The data show about 79,000 clones, about 61% seen once. What was sequenced was memory CD8+ T cells sorted from blood. Subset denoted: CD45RO+ cells pooled with CCR7-negative TemRA cells. The source of these receptors is a man younger than 45 in good health.

This chain joins TRBV7-2 and TRBJ2-1; D gene uncertain. Germline loops: CDR1 SGHTA, CDR2 FQGNSA. The CDR3 consists of 14 residues. V was pared by 4 bases and J by 7 bases, with 14 bases between. The CDR3 loop reads CASSSDRIGNEQFF. The CDR3 nucleotides are TGTGCCAGCAGCTCCGACCGAATAGGGAATGAGCAGTTCTTC.

This clone was detected many times. CDR3 sequence: CASSQDGVGGANVLTF. For the CDR3, the DNA is TGCGCCAGCAGCCAAGATGGGGTGGGAGGGGCCAACGTCCTGACTTTC. V gene TRBV4-3 combines with J gene TRBJ2-6; no clear D. Trimming removed 0 bases from V and 4 bases from J, with 10 bases in between. CDR3 size: 16 residues. In germline, CDR1 is LGHNA, CDR2 YSLEER.

This clone was observed a handful of times. The CDR3 nucleotides read TGTGCCAGCAGTTCGAACAAGGACGAGCAGTACTTC. Amino acids: CASSSNKDEQYF. This chain links TRBV27 with TRBJ2-7; D not certain. The CDR3 has 12 residues. Germline assignment: CDR1 MNHEY and CDR2 SMNVEV (reference sequence). V was trimmed by 4 bases and J by 5 bases, leaving 9 bases between them.

Notes on this clone: This specimen includes other DNA sequences encoding the same CDR3. This chain joins TRBV28 and TRBJ2-7, with D possibly being TRBD1 (6 bases). Germline V CDR1 and CDR2: MDHEN, SYDVKM. The CDR3 sequence is 12 residues long. V shed 7 bases and J shed 2 bases, with 9 bases lying between them. The CDR3 region is CASTGTTYEQYF. For the CDR3, the DNA is TGTGCCAGCACCGGGACAACCTACGAGCAGTACTTC.

Ten or more counts support this clone. V usage is TRBV6-1 and J usage is TRBJ2-1; D perhaps matches TRBD2 (6 bases). V dropped 7 bases and J dropped 8 bases, with 9 bases sitting between them. The CDR3 extends over 11 amino acids. CDR1 and CDR2 (germline): MNHNS, SASEGT. This CDR3 is CASKERDEQFF. The CDR3 region has the DNA TGTGCCAGCAAAGAGCGGGATGAGCAGTTCTTC.

The chain joins TRBV18 to TRBJ2-5; D unresolved. The germline gives CDR1 KGHSH, CDR2 LQKENI. Trimming removed 2 bases from V and 3 bases from J, with 10 bases in between. The CDR3 contains 14 residues. As DNA, the CDR3 is TGTGCCAGCTCACCAAGTCGGCAGGAAGAGACCCAGTACTTC. It is translated as CASSPSRQEETQYF.

A few counts support this clone. The V gene is TRBV27, the J gene TRBJ2-1; D is perhaps TRBD2 (5 bases). The CDR3 runs 13 residues. Germline V CDR1 and CDR2: MNHEY, SMNVEV (reference sequence). V lost 3 bases to trimming and J lost 9 bases, with 12 bases between them. The chain's CDR3 is CASSFGGPIEQFF. The CDR3 nucleotides read TGTGCCAGCAGTTTTGGCGGGCCGATTGAGCAGTTCTTC.

The chain recombines TRBV28 with TRBJ1-5, with TRBD1 identical over 8 bases. The CDR3 runs to 14 residues. V lost 6 bases to trimming and J lost 1 base; unmatched junction nucleotides: 2. Per the germline V gene, CDR1 is MDHEN and CDR2 is SYDVKM. The CDR3: CASRPGGSNQPQHF. The CDR3 DNA reads as TGTGCCAGCAGACCAGGGGGCAGCAATCAGCCCCAGCATTTT.

This clone is a singleton in its sample. This chain joins TRBV2 and TRBJ2-1, with TRBD2 matching over 16 bases. CDR1 SNHLY and CDR2 FYNNEI come from the germline V gene. This CDR3 region has 18 residues. J lost 4 bases, V lost 6 bases, and 9 bases had no gene match. The CDR3 loop is CASRGLAGGPLGYNEQFF. The CDR3 bases are TGTGCCAGCAGGGGACTAGCGGGAGGGCCGTTAGGGTACAATGAGCAGTTCTTC. The variable domain in full, completed from reference TRBV2 and TRBJ2-1, reads EPEVTQTPSHQVTQMGQEVILRCVPISNHLYFYWYRQILGQKVEFLVSFYNNEISEKSEIFDDQFSVERPDGSNFTLKIRSTKLEDSAMYFCASRGLAGGPLGYNEQFFGPGTRLTVL.

The chain carries TRBV4-1 and TRBJ2-2; the match to TRBD2 covers 12 bases. The CDR3 sequence is 17 residues long. Trimming took 1 base from V and 9 from J; bases not matched to a gene: 9. Germline CDR1 reads MGHRA; CDR2 reads YSYEKL. For the CDR3, the DNA is TGCGCCAGCAGCCAAGTAGGACTAGCGGGGACCCACCGGGAGCTGTTTTTT. It translates to CASSQVGLAGTHRELFF.

J is TRBJ2-5 and V is TRBV7-6; no clear D. Germline CDR1 SGHVS, CDR2 FNYEAQ. V lost 6 bases and J 4 bases, leaving 9 bases between the germline ends. The length of the CDR3 is 12 residues. The DNA for the CDR3 is TGTGCCAGCAGGCTCGATGGAGAGACCCAGTACTTC. Its protein is CASRLDGETQYF. The variable domain in full, completed from reference TRBV7-6 and TRBJ2-5, reads GAGVSQSPRYKVTKRGQDVALRCDPISGHVSLYWYRQALGQGPEFLTYFNYEAQQDKSGLPNDRFSAERPEGSISTLTIQRTEQRDSAMYRCASRLDGETQYFGPGTRLLVL.

This clone was seen ten or more times. The rearrangement uses TRBV10-2 and TRBJ2-7; D not resolved. This CDR3 comprises 16 residues. Germline assignment: CDR1 WSHSY and CDR2 SAAADI. V was pared by 3 bases and J by 2 bases, with 17 bases between. CDR3 nucleotides: TGCGCCAGCAGTGATTCAATAGGGCTGGGAACCTACGAGCAGTACTTC. Translating it yields CASSDSIGLGTYEQYF.

The chain employs TRBV19 and TRBJ1-4, with D possibly matching TRBD1 (5 bases). This CDR3 contains 12 residues. The germline V gene has CDR1 LNHDA and CDR2 SQIVND (reference sequence). Trimming stripped 5 bases from V and 8 bases from J, with 9 bases between. The CDR3 here is CASSPRTEKLFF. Written as DNA, the CDR3 is TGTGCCAGTAGTCCACGGACAGAAAAACTGTTTTTT. Full variable domain (outside the CDR3, taken from reference TRBV19 and TRBJ1-4): DGGITQSPKYLFRKEGQNVTLSCEQNLNHDAMYWYRQDPGQGLRLIYYSQIVNDFQKGDIAEGYSVSREKKESFPLTVTSAQKNPTAFYLCASSPRTEKLFFGSGTQLSVL.

This rearrangement joins TRBV28 to TRBJ2-4, with TRBD2 as a possible D gene (6 bases). The CDR3 runs 17 residues. Germline lookup yields CDR1 MDHEN and CDR2 SYDVKM. Trimming removed 4 bases from V and 6 bases from J, with 22 bases in between. The DNA for the CDR3 is TGTGCCAGCAGTTCCCGGAGAGCCGATCTTAGCGGAAACATTCAGTACTTC. Its protein is CASSSRRADLSGNIQYF.

Only a few counts were recorded for this clone. The V gene is TRBV2, the J gene TRBJ1-2, with TRBD1 matching 10 bases. V gave up 7 bases and J gave up 3 bases; unmatched junction bases: 8. CDR1 and CDR2 from the germline V gene are SNHLY and FYNNEI. This CDR3 comprises 15 residues. The chain's CDR3 is CASMGDRGNHYGYTF. In DNA form, the CDR3 reads TGTGCCAGCATGGGGGACAGGGGAAACCACTATGGCTACACCTTC.

The table lists this clone with a few counts. CDR3: CASSADQTGQSYEQYF. The CDR3 nucleotides are TGTGCCAGCAGCGCGGACCAGACAGGGCAATCCTACGAGCAGTACTTC. The chain employs TRBV7-9 and TRBJ2-7, with 7 bases matching TRBD1. CDR1 and CDR2 (germline): SEHNR, FQNEAQ (reference sequence). The CDR3 sequence is 16 residues long. V lost 5 bases and J lost 1; bases outside the gene matches: 11.

The rearrangement uses TRBV5-4 and TRBJ2-1; possibly TRBD1 for D (5 bases). Trimming took 7 bases from V and 1 from J, leaving 9 bases between them. Germline V gene sequence: CDR1 SGHNT, CDR2 YYREEE (reference sequence). The CDR3 runs 13 residues. The CDR3 protein is CASSRVSYNEQFF. The DNA of the CDR3 is TGTGCCAGCTCCAGGGTATCCTACAATGAGCAGTTCTTC.

This clone was observed many times. This chain links TRBV28 with TRBJ2-5, with a tentative D call TRBD2 (5 bases). CDR1 and CDR2 from the germline V gene are MDHEN and SYDVKM. V lost 2 bases to trimming and J lost 5 bases, with 15 bases between them. The CDR3 contains 15 residues. CDR3 DNA sequence: TGTGCCAGCAGTTTACGATCGATCACGGGGGAGACCCAGTACTTC. Its translation is CASSLRSITGETQYF. Complete variable domain (other parts from reference TRBV28 and TRBJ2-5): DVKVTQSSRYLVKRTGEKVFLECVQDMDHENMFWYRQDPGLGLRLIYFSYDVKMKEKGDIPEGYSVSREKKERFSLILESASTNQTSMYLCASSLRSITGETQYFGPGTRLLVL.

This chain connects TRBV5-4 to TRBJ1-2, with D perhaps TRBD1 (5 bases). This CDR3 is built from 15 residues. CDR1 SGHNT and CDR2 YYREEE come from the germline V gene (reference sequence). The V end was cut by 4 bases, the J end by 4 bases, with 17 bases between. As DNA, the CDR3 is TGTGCCAGCAGCCCGTTTGGAGGGGACGCCTATGGCTACACCTTC. It encodes CASSPFGGDAYGYTF.

The gene calls are TRBV10-3 and TRBJ2-1, with 14 bases lining up with TRBD2. This CDR3 spans 17 amino acids. Germline CDR1 ENHRY, CDR2 SYGVKD. Trimming cost V 10 bases and J 0 bases; bases outside gene matches: 8. The CDR3 here is CATEGTSGGSSYNEQFF. CDR3 nucleotides: TGTGCCACCGAGGGGACTAGCGGGGGAAGCTCCTACAATGAGCAGTTCTTC.

The V gene is TRBV12-2, the J gene TRBJ1-1. TRBV12-2 is assigned pseudogene status. This CDR3 is 16 amino acids long. The CDR3 DNA reads TGTGCAAGTCGCTTAGAAGACGCCGGGACGGCGCGTGAAGCTTTCTTT. The encoded protein is CASRLEDAGTAREAFF.

The chain is built from TRBV7-8 and TRBJ2-5; D unclear. Germline V CDR1 and CDR2: SGHVS, FQNEAQ. The CDR3 has 14 residues. Trimming removed 0 bases at V and 1 base at J, with 6 bases between. The CDR3 bases are TGTGCCAGCAGCTTAGCGGCAGGCCAAGAGACCCAGTACTTC. It translates to CASSLAAGQETQYF.

As to this clone: This may be a read error, as it is one base from a much larger clone. The CDR3 DNA sequence: TGTGCCAGCCGGGACATCTCCTACGAGCAGTACTTC. Its protein product is CASRDISYEQYF. This chain connects TRBV10-3 to TRBJ2-7; possible D gene TRBD1, 6 bases. CDR3 length equals 12 residues. Trimming pared 10 bases from V and 0 bases from J, leaving 10 bases between. CDR1 and CDR2 from the germline V gene are ENHRY and SYGVKD.

This clone was detected once. The rearrangement joins TRBV5-1 to TRBJ2-3; 8 nucleotides align to TRBD2. The V and J ends lost 0 bases and 1 base, in that order; junction bases with no gene match: 1. This CDR3 is built from 15 residues. CDR1 SGHRS and CDR2 YFSETQ come from the germline V gene. The CDR3 loop is CASSLGGLGTDTQYF. CDR3 bases: TGCGCCAGCAGCTTGGGGGGACTAGGCACAGATACGCAGTATTTT.